The next 28 T cell receptor beta chains were all read from a single sample in a study of radiation and T cells in renal cell carcinoma. Specified time point: blood 2 weeks post-SBRT. Treatment noted: 15 Gy SBRT to primary tumor, nephrectomy 4 weeks later. TCRdb's table, derived via immunoSEQ multiplex PCR, lists solely in-frame clones and lacks some. Seen here are 60,000 to 65,000 clones, around 78% observed once, and the top ten hold about 6.8%. The sample was blood, taken from a patient whose treatment included radiotherapy and nephrectomy. Source of these receptors: a man between 60 and 75 years old with renal cell carcinoma.

The chain joins TRBV27 to TRBJ2-1; TRBD2 matches at 11 bases. The V segment lost 6 bases and the J segment 5 bases; nucleotides outside the gene matches: 6. CDR1 is MNHEY and CDR2 is SMNVEV in the germline V gene (reference sequence). The CDR3 runs 15 residues. The CDR3 DNA reads TGTGCCAGCAGCCCGGGACTAGCGGCGGACAATGAGCAGTTCTTC. Translation gives CASSPGLAADNEQFF.

Here the CDR3 DNA reads TGTGCCAGTAGTATTAGGTCCGACCAAGCCACCGGGGAGCTGTTTTTT. It translates to CASSIRSDQATGELFF. This chain uses TRBV19 with TRBJ2-2; D gene ambiguous. This CDR3 is 16 amino acids long. Germline V CDR1 and CDR2: LNHDA, SQIVND (reference sequence). The V end lost 3 bases, the J end lost 4 bases, and 15 bases lay between the germline ends.

V gene TRBV29-1 combines with J gene TRBJ2-2; 9 nucleotides match TRBD1. Trimming at V came to 8 bases and at J to 5 bases, leaving 9 bases not matched to a gene. CDR1 is SQVTM, CDR2 ANQGSEA, per germline. The CDR3 totals 14 residues. The CDR3 loop is CSSGQGWNTGELFF. In DNA, the CDR3 is TGCAGCAGCGGACAGGGGTGGAATACCGGGGAGCTGTTTTTT.

This rearrangement joins TRBV6-5 to TRBJ2-2; D not certain. The CDR3 runs 13 residues. The germline gives CDR1 MNHEY, CDR2 SVGAGI. With 6 bases removed from V and 7 bases from J, the gap between germline ends came to 12 bases. The CDR3 loop is CASRQGPHGELFF. In DNA form, the CDR3 reads TGTGCCAGCAGGCAAGGCCCCCACGGGGAGCTGTTTTTT.

CDR3 residues: CASSSLAGGEQYF. The CDR3 DNA is TGTGCCAGCAGCTCACTAGCGGGGGGCGAGCAGTACTTC. The J gene is TRBJ2-7, the V gene TRBV9; 12 bases match TRBD2. This CDR3 is built from 13 residues. The germline V gene encodes CDR1 SGDLS and CDR2 YYNGEE. The junction had 2 bases not matched to a gene; V was cut back by 4 bases and J by 6 bases.

This clone showed up just once. The V and J genes are TRBV14 and TRBJ2-1; no clear D. Trimming shortened V by 1 base and J by 5 bases, and 9 bases separated the two germline ends. In germline, CDR1 is SGHDN, CDR2 FVKESK. The length of the CDR3 is 14 residues. CDR3 protein: CASSQAGRNNEQFF. The CDR3 nucleotides are TGTGCCAGCAGCCAAGCCGGGCGTAACAATGAGCAGTTCTTC.

This chain links TRBV7-2 with TRBJ2-1; 13 bases align to TRBD2. The CDR3 consists of 17 residues. After removal of 1 base from V and 4 bases from J, the junction contained 4 bases not matched to a gene. Germline CDR1 reads SGHTA; CDR2 reads FQGNSA. The CDR3: CASSLGSTSGGYNEQFF. CDR3 nucleotides: TGTGCCAGCAGCTTAGGATCGACTAGCGGGGGGTACAATGAGCAGTTCTTC. Complete variable domain (other parts from reference TRBV7-2 and TRBJ2-1): GAGVSQSPSNKVTEKGKDVELRCDPISGHTALYWYRQSLGQGLEFLIYFQGNSAPDKSGLPSDRFSAERTGGSVSTLTIQRTQQEDSAVYLCASSLGSTSGGYNEQFFGPGTRLTVL.

The rearrangement links TRBV9 to TRBJ2-3, with D hard to call. Trimming left V 3 bases short and J 0 bases short, with 2 bases between. The germline CDR1 and CDR2 sequences are SGDLS and YYNGEE. The CDR3 loop spans 12 amino acids. The DNA for the CDR3 is TGTGCCAGCAGCGCAAGCACAGATACGCAGTATTTT. Amino acid sequence: CASSASTDTQYF.

The chain links TRBV9 to TRBJ2-7; either TRBD1 or TRBD2 may supply D (6 bases each). CDR3 length equals 14 residues. V was pared by 0 bases and J by 2 bases, with 9 bases between. The germline gives CDR1 SGDLS, CDR2 YYNGEE. DNA of the CDR3: TGTGCCAGCAGCGTAGGGGGGGACACCTACGAGCAGTACTTC. Its translation is CASSVGGDTYEQYF.

The chain is built from TRBV30 and TRBJ2-1; 8 nucleotides match TRBD2. CDR3 length: 11 residues. Germline loops: CDR1 GTSNPN, CDR2 SVGIG (reference sequence). The CDR3 sequence: CSGGAYNEQFF. CDR3 sequence (DNA): TGTTCCGGGGGGGCCTACAATGAGCAGTTCTTC.

This clone was detected only a few times. The gene calls are TRBV14 and TRBJ2-1; possible D gene TRBD1, 6 bases. The CDR3 length is 14 residues. CDR1 and CDR2 from the germline V gene are SGHDN and FVKESK. The V and J ends lost 8 bases and 2 bases respectively, with 13 bases between them. CDR3 sequence (DNA): TGTGCCAGCGCCCCGACAGGCACCTACAATGAGCAGTTCTTC. Translated, it gives CASAPTGTYNEQFF.

The chain links TRBV9 to TRBJ2-1, with D perhaps TRBD1 (6 bases). The CDR3 consists of 16 residues. CDR1 SGDLS and CDR2 YYNGEE come from the germline V gene. Trimming removed 0 bases from V and 3 bases from J, with 13 bases in between. CDR3 in DNA: TGTGCCAGCAGCGTAGGGGTGACAGGCGGCTACAATGAGCAGTTCTTC. Its translation is CASSVGVTGGYNEQFF.

The chain links TRBV19 to TRBJ2-1; 10 bases agree with TRBD2. Germline CDR1 and CDR2: LNHDA and SQIVND (reference sequence). This CDR3 is 17 amino acids long. The J segment lost 4 bases and the V segment lost 4 bases, leaving 10 bases of the junction unmatched. The CDR3 DNA reads as TGTGCCAGTAGTACCTATAGCGGGGGGCTAGGGTACAATGAGCAGTTCTTC. Translated: CASSTYSGGLGYNEQFF.

V is TRBV10-3 and J is TRBJ2-3; a weak D match, TRBD2 (6 bases). CDR1 ENHRY and CDR2 SYGVKD come from the germline V gene. The CDR3 consists of 18 residues. With 4 bases removed from V and 4 bases from J, the gap between germline ends came to 24 bases. Here the CDR3 reads CAISGSGPFELGSDTQYF. The CDR3 region has the DNA TGTGCCATCAGTGGTAGCGGCCCATTTGAGTTGGGCTCAGATACGCAGTATTTT.

The chain employs TRBV19 and TRBJ1-1; D is ambiguous. V gave up 8 bases and J gave up 0 bases, with 13 bases separating them. The CDR3 is 14 residues long. Germline CDR1 is LNHDA and CDR2 is SQIVND (reference sequence). The CDR3 DNA is TGTGCCAGTTCTTCCTGGGCTATGAACACTGAAGCTTTCTTT. It is translated as CASSSWAMNTEAFF.

The J gene is TRBJ2-1, the V gene TRBV10-3, with 7 bases lining up with TRBD2. The CDR3 runs to 15 residues. Losses at the gene ends were 10 bases for V and 7 bases for J; bases not matched to a gene: 16. Germline assignment: CDR1 ENHRY and CDR2 SYGVKD. The CDR3 DNA reads TGTGCCACCGCTTTGAATAGCGGGTTGTTTAATGAGCAGTTCTTC. It encodes CATALNSGLFNEQFF.

The rearrangement joins TRBV6-6 to TRBJ1-5; 10 bases agree with TRBD1. Germline CDR1 reads MNHNY; CDR2 reads SVGAGI (reference sequence). J gave up 6 bases and V 6 bases, and 8 bases lay outside the gene matches. The CDR3 length is 15 residues. CDR3 loop: CASSQGQGEGQPQHF. The DNA of the CDR3 is TGTGCCAGCAGCCAAGGACAGGGGGAGGGTCAGCCCCAGCATTTT.

J is TRBJ1-1 and V is TRBV18; D is undetermined. The CDR3 length is 15 residues. Trimming pared 2 bases from V and 2 bases from J, leaving 12 bases between. Per the germline V gene, CDR1 is KGHSH and CDR2 is LQKENI. CDR3 amino acids: CASSPERAPNTEAFF. The CDR3 nucleotides read TGTGCCAGCTCACCAGAGAGGGCACCAAACACTGAAGCTTTCTTT.

In this sample, this clone turned up once. The chain carries TRBV5-1 and TRBJ1-2; D possibly corresponds to TRBD1 (5 bases). Trimming cost V 2 bases and J 2 bases, with 34 bases left between them. This CDR3 comprises 22 residues. The germline gives CDR1 SGHRS, CDR2 YFSETQ. CDR3 bases: TGCGCCAGCAGCTTATCCACGCGGCCGCCCCGGGACCCACCCTCGTGGAACTATGGCTACACCTTC. Translated: CASSLSTRPPRDPPSWNYGYTF.

This clone was recorded only once. This chain links TRBV19 with TRBJ2-2; TRBD1 matches 7 bases. The CDR3 spans 13 residues. Looked up from germline, CDR1 is LNHDA and CDR2 is SQIVND (reference sequence). The trim removed 2 bases at V and 9 bases at J, leaving 3 bases unmatched. The CDR3 loop reads CASSIKGARELFF. The CDR3 nucleotides are TGTGCCAGTAGTATAAAGGGGGCGAGGGAGCTGTTTTTT.

The V and J genes are TRBV6-5 and TRBJ1-2; 7 bases fit TRBD1. Germline loops: CDR1 MNHEY, CDR2 SVGAGI. The V and J ends lost 2 bases and 5 bases, in that order; junction bases with no gene match: 5. The CDR3 totals 14 residues. The CDR3 reads CASSYRGRGYGYTF. The CDR3, as DNA: TGTGCCAGCAGTTACAGGGGGCGCGGTTATGGCTACACCTTC.

The chain links TRBV28 to TRBJ2-7; 11 positions match TRBD2. The germline gives CDR1 MDHEN, CDR2 SYDVKM. J was trimmed by 4 bases and V by 2 bases; bases with no gene match: 4. The CDR3 contains 15 residues. The CDR3 protein is CASSLRGLAGYEQYV. CDR3 DNA sequence: TGTGCCAGCAGTTTAAGAGGACTAGCGGGTTACGAGCAGTACGTC.

The gene calls are TRBV19 and TRBJ2-1; 11 bases agree with TRBD2. The V segment lost 3 bases and the J segment 9 bases; nucleotides outside the gene matches: 7. CDR1 LNHDA and CDR2 SQIVND come from the germline V gene (reference sequence). This CDR3 is built from 15 residues. For the CDR3, the DNA is TGTGCCAGTAGTATCAATAGCGGGGGGGCAGGTGAGCAGTTCTTC. Encoded protein: CASSINSGGAGEQFF.

The rearrangement joins TRBV27 to TRBJ2-1; the D gene is possibly TRBD2 (6 bases). V dropped 3 bases and J dropped 5 bases, with 14 bases sitting between them. The CDR3 is 15 residues long. Germline assignment: CDR1 MNHEY and CDR2 SMNVEV (reference sequence). Here the CDR3 DNA reads TGTGCCAGCAGTTTTGAGGGAGGATACAACAATGAGCAGTTCTTC. Its translation: CASSFEGGYNNEQFF.

V and J are TRBV5-1 and TRBJ1-1; D is undetermined. V lost 4 bases to trimming and J lost 4 bases, with 11 bases between them. This CDR3 has 13 amino acids. Germline values: CDR1 SGHRS, CDR2 YFSETQ. The CDR3 loop reads CASSRLQSTEAFF. The CDR3 nucleotides are TGCGCCAGCAGCCGCCTCCAAAGCACTGAAGCTTTCTTT.

The chain employs TRBV6-1 and TRBJ1-3; tentatively, D is TRBD1 (5 bases). CDR1 and CDR2 from the germline V gene are MNHNS and SASEGT. V lost 2 bases and J lost 4, with 9 bases in between. The CDR3 covers 14 residues. CDR3 sequence: CASSENRGGNTIYF. Written as DNA, the CDR3 is TGTGCCAGCAGTGAAAACCGGGGGGGAAACACCATATATTTT.

This clone has a single count. This sequence joins TRBV11-3 and TRBJ2-1; 14 positions match TRBD2. The CDR3 covers 16 residues. Trimming at V came to 4 bases and at J to 7 bases, leaving 6 bases not matched to a gene. Germline V gives CDR1 SGHNT, CDR2 YENEEA. The CDR3 coding sequence is TGTGCCAGCAGCTCGGGACTAGCGGGAGTACGGAATGAGCAGTTCTTC. This codes for CASSSGLAGVRNEQFF. The entire variable domain, with the rest obtained from reference TRBV11-3 and TRBJ2-1, is as follows: EAGVVQSPRYKIIEKKQPVAFWCNPISGHNTLYWYLQNLGQGPELLIRYENEEAVDDSQLPKDRFSAERLKGVDSTLKIQPAELGDSAVYLCASSSGLAGVRNEQFFGPGTRLTVL.

V and J are TRBV7-2 and TRBJ1-4; 8 nucleotides match TRBD1. J gave up 8 bases and V 2 bases, and 7 bases lay outside the gene matches. This CDR3 contains 15 residues. Germline V gene lookup returns CDR1 SGHTA and CDR2 FQGNSA. CDR3 loop: CASSLSGGRGEKLFF. CDR3 bases: TGTGCCAGCAGCTTATCAGGGGGCAGAGGGGAAAAACTGTTTTTT.